This T cell receptor (beta chain) was retrieved from a study of blood T cell repertoires in COVID-19 (dated by TCRdb to the early 2020s). General notes on the study: The collaborator samples originated in the United States, Italy and Spain and spanned the acute and convalescent phases of COVID-19. The repertoires were released in a freely available public database intended as a resource for research on the immune response to SARS-CoV-2. The samples were drawn from two sources: the first 160 participants of the ongoing ImmuneRACE study, and 1,200 or so subjects contributed by 6 global collaborators. A de-identified subject ID, COVID-19 status, age in years and sex were almost always included in the sample metadata. The prospective study material was composed of cDNA or gDNA derived from T cells, B-cell-depleted T cells, or PBMCs. The dataset comprised deeply sampled blood TCRbeta repertoires from subjects exposed to, actively infected with, or recovered from COVID-19. Where HLA class I and class II types were available, the types were taken from metadata supplied by the sample provider, not from assay-based typing.

In Seattle, one collaborating source enrolled patients while the infection was active and tracked those patients longitudinally over the course of disease. The collaborating institutions used their own protocols to collect whole blood in K2EDTA tubes. For TCRbeta analysis, collaborator samples were shipped as frozen whole blood, as isolated PBMCs, or as DNA extracted from either sample type. TCRbeta CDR3 regions were amplified from genomic DNA using the immunoSEQ Assay, a bias-controlled multiplex PCR. In the source study's methods: The number of nucleated cells in each sample was estimated from the amplification of reference gene primers within the assay. To quantify the absolute abundance of each unique TCRbeta CDR3 rearrangement, sequence reads were collapsed and filtered. For each sample, productive Simpson clonality was calculated by taking the square root of Simpson's diversity index across productive rearrangements. Imported from immuneACCESS, the table was reduced by TCRdb to in-frame sequences with V and J called. These copies leave out some clones; in studies compared against another copy, an unresolved V gene accounts for under half, and the cause of the remainder is not known. The DNA gave D and trimming, while V, J and clone size come from that table. For this sample there are 200,000 or so clones; 84% appear just once. In total, the top ten clones hold roughly a tenth of the sample.

Points on this clone: Which antigen it targets is not known. No much larger clone is present one base from it, and per-base qualities are unavailable.

Overall study results and their limits: The quantity of clinical and demographic metadata differed by source and by participant and was supplied without curation.

Relative to germline, V is 8 bases shorter and J is 8 bases shorter, with 15 bases between their ends. There are 13 amino acids in the CDR3, from cysteine to phenylalanine inclusive. Only the CDR3 DNA stays, 39 bases, in frame from base 1. Sequenced input: peripheral blood. The chain links TRBV12-3 or TRBV12-4 with TRBJ1-4; the D gene is possibly TRBD1, with 5 bases matching. The origin of this receptor is a woman older than 75 with COVID-19, enrolled during active disease. CDR3 sequence: CASLKGVEEKLFF. The nucleotides read TGTGCCAGCCTTAAAGGGGTGGAGGAAAAACTGTTTTTT.